The clone carrying this T cell receptor beta chain was seen a handful of times. The antigen remains unidentified. Sequencing of DNA taken from cultured CD4+ T cells relied on the Oncomine TCR Beta short-read assay. Extraction of genomic DNA was performed on cultured CD4+ T cells. Via MiXCR, TCRdb re-called the PCR reads, giving one row per CDR3 protein. The data hold some 13,000 distinct CDR3 sequences, with roughly 56% observed a single time. This entry belongs to a study of vaccination and CD4 T cells after COVID-19. Whole-study context: Two doses of either BNT162b2 or mRNA-1273 vaccine were given to participants.

Treatment noted: approximately nine-day PBMC culture with coronavirus spike peptide pools or control peptides (ViraFEST assay). Once peptide pools had expanded antigen-specific T cells, ViraFEST sequenced TCRs. Sequenced input: CD4+ T cells from blood, cultured in vitro. This clonotype was obtained from a human donor who had recovered from COVID-19.

The CDR3 nucleotides are TGTGCCAGCAGTTACCTCCGAACTAGCGGGTCCTACGAGCAGTACTTC. Protein: CASSYLRTSGSYEQYF. This sequence joins TRBV6-2 or TRBV6-3 and TRBJ2-7, with TRBD2 identical over 9 bases. V trimming: 2 bases; J trimming: 1 base; junction bases outside the gene matches: 6. CDR1 MNHEY and CDR2 SVGEGT come from the germline V gene. This CDR3 has 16 amino acids.